The 2 T cell receptor beta chains below were found in one sample sequenced in a study of T-cell reconstitution after alpha-beta-depleted transplantation in children. It was with unique molecular identifiers that the TCRbeta library was prepared. TCRdb processed the PCR reads anew with MiXCR; each CDR3 protein has one entry. The sample shows some 830,000 distinct CDR3 sequences, roughly 15% of them seen only once. This specimen consisted of PBMCs, mostly from graft donor cells, obtained 360 days after TCRalphabeta/CD19-depleted stem cell transplant. These receptors were collected from a male patient younger than 18 who had a stem cell transplant for acute lymphoblastic leukemia, so the T cells may come from the graft donor.

This clonotype was recorded a few times. This chain connects TRBV6-2 or TRBV6-3 to TRBJ1-6; TRBD1 aligns across 12 bases. Germline V gene data show CDR1 as MNHEY and CDR2 as SVGEGT. CDR3 size: 20 residues. Unmatched junction bases numbered 11, after V lost 4 bases and J lost 1 base. The DNA for the CDR3 is TGTGCCAGCAGTTTAACCGGGACAGGGGGCGCCTGGTCCTATAATTCACCCCTCCACTTT. This codes for CASSLTGTGGAWSYNSPLHF.

This chain connects TRBV20-1 to TRBJ2-1; D perhaps matches TRBD2 (6 bases). This CDR3 is built from 14 residues. Germline CDR1 DFQATT, CDR2 SNEGSKA (reference sequence). Trimming left V 7 bases short and J 0 bases short, with 13 bases between. The chain's CDR3 is CSGDAGSSYNEQFF. The CDR3 DNA reads as TGCAGTGGTGACGCGGGGAGCTCCTACAATGAGCAGTTCTTC.